A single sample gave rise to the 27 T cell receptor beta chains below, sequenced in a study of PD-L1 blockade in urothelial cancer (dated by TCRdb to about 2017). Library preparation was by the immunoSEQ multiplex PCR assay. TCRdb limited this immuneACCESS table to in-frame rearrangements with V and J called. A share of clones is missing; checked studies link under half to unresolved V genes, and the rest is unexplained. This sample lists tens of thousands of clones; around four fifths were detected once. The ten biggest clones cover approximately 6.7% of the sample. The time point label on this specimen signifies: pretreatment peripheral blood. The starting material was PBMCs, obtained around atezolizumab (anti-PD-L1) treatment. The receptors were gathered from a man between 40 and 49 years old with urothelial cancer.

This clone was detected only a few times. V gene TRBV5-4 combines with J gene TRBJ1-1; D ambiguous. With 3 bases removed from V and 4 bases from J, the gap between germline ends came to 10 bases. CDR1 SGHNT and CDR2 YYREEE come from the germline V gene (reference sequence). The CDR3 sequence is 13 residues long. As DNA, the CDR3 is TGTGCCAGCAGCTCCGTAGCGGGCACTGAAGCTTTCTTT. Protein: CASSSVAGTEAFF.

The J gene is TRBJ2-1, the V gene TRBV5-1; the match to TRBD2 covers 8 bases. CDR1 SGHRS and CDR2 YFSETQ come from the germline V gene. The CDR3 covers 17 residues. V lost 3 bases and J lost 2; bases outside the gene matches: 10. The CDR3 nucleotides read TGCGCCAGCAGCTGGGGACTAGGGGGAGATGCCTACAATGAGCAGTTCTTC. Translated, it gives CASSWGLGGDAYNEQFF.

For this clone: This sample includes further DNA sequences coding for the same CDR3. This chain uses TRBV5-1 with TRBJ2-7; the D gene is possibly TRBD1 (6 bases). The CDR3 totals 13 residues. The germline V and J ends were trimmed by 0 bases and 4 bases, with 8 bases remaining between them. CDR1 and CDR2 (germline): SGHRS, YFSETQ. The CDR3 sequence: CASSLVGGYEQYF. The CDR3 nucleotides are TGCGCCAGCAGCTTGGTAGGGGGTTACGAGCAGTACTTC.

This clone was seen just once. The chain joins TRBV7-8 to TRBJ2-3; D perhaps matches TRBD2 (6 bases). The CDR3 is 16 residues long. Germline V CDR1 and CDR2: SGHVS, FQNEAQ. Trimming took off 2 bases at V and 0 bases at J, with 12 bases between the two ends. The CDR3 DNA reads as TGTGCCAGCAGCTTACAGAGTAGCGGCAGCACAGATACGCAGTATTTT. Amino acids: CASSLQSSGSTDTQYF.

The genes are TRBV6-1 and TRBJ2-7; 7 nucleotides agree with TRBD1. The germline V gene encodes CDR1 MNHNS and CDR2 SASEGT. The CDR3 has 15 residues. V lost 2 bases and J lost 2; bases outside the gene matches: 6. CDR3 amino acids: CASSERGQLAYEQYF. CDR3 DNA sequence: TGTGCCAGCAGTGAAAGGGGGCAGTTAGCCTACGAGCAGTACTTC.

The chain couples TRBV7-3 to TRBJ2-3; TRBD2 matches at 8 bases. The junction had 5 bases not matched to a gene; V was cut back by 3 bases and J by 3 bases. The CDR3 contains 15 residues. The germline gives CDR1 SGHTA, CDR2 FQGTGA. The CDR3 loop reads CASSLGTRGTDTQYF. CDR3 nucleotide sequence: TGTGCCAGCAGCTTGGGGACTAGGGGAACAGATACGCAGTATTTT.

The gene calls are TRBV28 and TRBJ1-2; tentative D call: TRBD1 (6 bases). The CDR3 consists of 15 residues. Germline V lookup: CDR1 MDHEN, CDR2 SYDVKM. V lost 5 bases, J lost 3 bases, and 16 bases lay in between. CDR3 nucleotides: TGTGCCAGCAGTCCGACAGGCGCTAAATACTATGGCTACACCTTC. This sequence encodes CASSPTGAKYYGYTF.

The rearrangement joins TRBV5-1 to TRBJ2-1; 8 nucleotides align to TRBD2. This CDR3 has 14 residues. CDR1 is SGHRS, CDR2 YFSETQ, per germline. Unmatched junction bases numbered 7, after V lost 4 bases and J lost 7 bases. CDR3 bases: TGCGCCAGCAGCGCCCGGGGGGGGGCAAATGAGCAGTTCTTC. This codes for CASSARGGANEQFF.

This chain uses TRBV14 with TRBJ1-1; 9 bases are shared with TRBD1. The ends lost 2 bases at V and 5 bases at J; junction bases unmatched: 9. The CDR3 sequence is 16 residues long. CDR1 and CDR2 from the germline V gene are SGHDN and FVKESK. The CDR3 loop reads CASSQFGQGSWTEAFF. The DNA for the CDR3 is TGTGCCAGCAGCCAATTCGGACAGGGGAGTTGGACTGAAGCTTTCTTT.

The J gene is TRBJ2-1, the V gene TRBV28, with D perhaps matching TRBD1 (6 bases). Trimming cost V 5 bases and J 9 bases, with 20 bases left between them. This CDR3 spans 15 amino acids. From germline, CDR1 is MDHEN and CDR2 SYDVKM. Here the CDR3 reads CASSLWTEQTGEQFF. CDR3 bases: TGTGCCAGCAGTCTCTGGACAGAGCAAACTGGTGAGCAGTTCTTC.

This chain links TRBV15 with TRBJ2-7; 7 nucleotides match TRBD1. Trimming at V came to 0 bases and at J to 1 base, leaving 9 bases not matched to a gene. Germline values: CDR1 LNHNV, CDR2 YYDKDF (reference sequence). CDR3 size: 17 residues. In nucleotides, the CDR3 is TGTGCCACCAGCAGAGATCTCGGGACAGTAAATTCCTACGAGCAGTACTTC. It is translated as CATSRDLGTVNSYEQYF.

The CDR3 DNA is TGTGCCAGCAGTTTACAGGGGATGAACACCGGGGAGCTGTTTTTT. Translated, it gives CASSLQGMNTGELFF. The V gene is TRBV28, the J gene TRBJ2-2; possibly TRBD1 for D (6 bases). The CDR3 has 15 amino acids. Deletions cut 2 bases from V and 1 base from J, with 8 bases between. In germline, CDR1 is MDHEN, CDR2 SYDVKM.

The chain couples TRBV9 to TRBJ1-3; the match to TRBD1 covers 9 bases. Germline lookup yields CDR1 SGDLS and CDR2 YYNGEE. Trimming took 3 bases from V and 5 from J; bases not matched to a gene: 6. This CDR3 region has 15 residues. The CDR3 region has the DNA TGTGCCAGCAGCGAGGCCGGGACAGGGAGAAACACCATATATTTT. This gives the protein CASSEAGTGRNTIYF.

The gene calls are TRBV11-2 and TRBJ2-2, with 7 bases aligning to TRBD2. J gave up 6 bases and V 0 bases, and 7 bases lay outside the gene matches. This CDR3 spans 16 amino acids. CDR1 and CDR2 from the germline V gene are SGHAT and FQNNGV. The CDR3 here is CASSLEGGSGAGELFF. As DNA, the CDR3 is TGTGCCAGCAGCTTAGAGGGCGGGAGCGGGGCCGGGGAGCTGTTTTTT.

The chain has TRBV9 and TRBJ2-7, with TRBD1 identical over 8 bases. J lost 4 bases, V lost 3 bases, and 9 bases had no gene match. CDR1 and CDR2 from the germline V gene are SGDLS and YYNGEE. CDR3 length: 15 amino acids. CDR3 in amino acids: CASSAGGADRYEQYF. In nucleotides, the CDR3 is TGTGCCAGCAGCGCAGGGGGCGCGGATCGGTACGAGCAGTACTTC.

This clone was seen a single time. This sequence joins TRBV27 and TRBJ2-1; no reliable D call. Germline V gene sequence: CDR1 MNHEY, CDR2 SMNVEV (reference sequence). CDR3 size: 12 residues. Trimming stripped 4 bases from V and 7 bases from J, with 8 bases between. CDR3 in DNA: TGTGCCAGCAGTTCATGGCGGAATGAGCAGTTCTTC. Amino acids: CASSSWRNEQFF.

The chain couples TRBV19 to TRBJ1-1, with D perhaps TRBD1 (6 bases). Trimming took off 6 bases at V and 1 base at J, with 24 bases between the two ends. Germline V CDR1 and CDR2: LNHDA, SQIVND (reference sequence). The CDR3 is 18 residues long. The DNA for the CDR3 is TGTGCCAGTAGACTTACAGGGCAGGGGATTGCGACGAACACTGAAGCTTTCTTT. It specifies CASRLTGQGIATNTEAFF.

The rearrangement links TRBV19 to TRBJ1-2, with D perhaps matching TRBD1 (6 bases). Trimming removed 6 bases at V and 0 bases at J, with 14 bases between. The CDR3 is 15 amino acids. The germline V gene has CDR1 LNHDA and CDR2 SQIVND (reference sequence). This chain's CDR3 is CASSLGTLANYGYTF. CDR3 DNA sequence: TGTGCCAGTAGCCTCGGGACATTAGCTAACTATGGCTACACCTTC.

This chain uses TRBV6-5 with TRBJ2-7, with D possibly being TRBD1 (6 bases). With 6 bases removed from V and 0 bases from J, the gap between germline ends came to 12 bases. The CDR3 has 14 amino acids. The germline V gene has CDR1 MNHEY and CDR2 SVGAGI. The CDR3 region has the DNA TGTGCCAGCAGCCGAACAGGGTCCTCCTACGAGCAGTACTTC. This translates into CASSRTGSSYEQYF.

The chain couples TRBV6-5 to TRBJ1-3; TRBD1 matches 8 bases. After removal of 5 bases from V and 2 bases from J, the junction contained 2 bases not matched to a gene. The CDR3 consists of 14 residues. In germline, CDR1 is MNHEY, CDR2 SVGAGI. CDR3 sequence: CASSEQGAGNTIYF. The CDR3 DNA sequence: TGTGCCAGCAGTGAACAGGGGGCTGGAAACACCATATATTTT.

The chain carries TRBV28 and TRBJ2-7; D is ambiguous. The CDR3 contains 13 residues. Germline lookup yields CDR1 MDHEN and CDR2 SYDVKM. With 6 bases removed from V and 3 bases from J, the gap between germline ends came to 12 bases. This CDR3 reads CASSLRLSYEQYF. CDR3 nucleotide sequence: TGTGCCAGCAGCCTGCGGTTAAGCTACGAGCAGTACTTC. The whole variable domain, remainder taken from reference TRBV28 and TRBJ2-7, is DVKVTQSSRYLVKRTGEKVFLECVQDMDHENMFWYRQDPGLGLRLIYFSYDVKMKEKGDIPEGYSVSREKKERFSLILESASTNQTSMYLCASSLRLSYEQYFGPGTRLTVT.

The chain joins TRBV19 to TRBJ2-4; D possibly corresponds to TRBD1 (6 bases). This CDR3 region has 15 residues. The germline V gene has CDR1 LNHDA and CDR2 SQIVND (reference sequence). Deletions cut 7 bases from V and 1 base from J, with 14 bases between. In DNA, the CDR3 is TGTGCCAGTAAGGGGGACCCTCGGGCCAAAAACATTCAGTACTTC. Encoded protein: CASKGDPRAKNIQYF.

V and J are TRBV5-6 and TRBJ2-1; TRBD2 agrees at 7 bases. V was pared by 4 bases and J by 6 bases, with 10 bases of the junction left unmatched. This CDR3 has 15 residues. Germline-derived CDR1 and CDR2 are SGHDT and YYEEEE. This chain's CDR3 is CASSTGRGGPNEQFF. CDR3 nucleotide sequence: TGTGCCAGCAGCACCGGACGGGGAGGGCCCAATGAGCAGTTCTTC.

The chain is built from TRBV28 and TRBJ2-7, with 8 bases identical to TRBD2. The length of the CDR3 is 16 residues. The V segment lost 5 bases and the J segment 7 bases; nucleotides outside the gene matches: 16. The germline CDR1 and CDR2 sequences are MDHEN and SYDVKM. The CDR3: CASSPGGVQGEEEQYF. The CDR3 coding sequence is TGTGCCAGCAGTCCCGGGGGGGTGCAGGGTGAGGAAGAGCAGTACTTC.

This clone was detected only a few times. The chain uses TRBV18 and TRBJ2-2, with 10 bases that match TRBD1. After removal of 1 base from V and 5 bases from J, the junction contained 4 bases not matched to a gene. Per the germline V gene, CDR1 is KGHSH and CDR2 is LQKENI. This CDR3 is 16 amino acids long. The CDR3: CASSPRDRGITGELFF. In DNA form, the CDR3 reads TGTGCCAGCTCACCACGGGACAGGGGAATTACCGGGGAGCTGTTTTTT.

This chain's CDR3 is CASSFRESNQPQHF. CDR3 sequence (DNA): TGTGCCAGCAGTTTCCGGGAGAGCAATCAGCCCCAGCATTTT. The chain uses TRBV27 and TRBJ1-5; D gene uncertain. Trimming stripped 3 bases from V and 1 base from J, with 7 bases between. The CDR3 sequence is 14 residues long. Germline assignment: CDR1 MNHEY and CDR2 SMNVEV (reference sequence).

The rearrangement links TRBV25-1 to TRBJ1-5, with D unclear. CDR3 length equals 15 residues. V was trimmed by 5 bases and J by 3 bases, leaving 14 bases between them. Germline values: CDR1 MGHDK, CDR2 SYGVNS. CDR3 region: CASSSPPQFNQPQHF. CDR3 DNA sequence: TGTGCCAGCAGTTCCCCCCCACAGTTCAATCAGCCCCAGCATTTT.